The clone carrying this TCR beta chain was found many times. What it binds is unknown. The CDR3 has 14 amino acids. V gave up 6 bases and J gave up 2 bases; unmatched junction bases: 5. Germline-derived CDR1 and CDR2 are MNHNS and SASEGT. This specimen comes from a study of T cells in Graves' hyperthyroidism and ophthalmopathy. RNA transcripts gave rise to amplified TCR beta CDR3 regions. The HTBI set primed first-round TCR CDR3 RT-PCR. TCRdb fed the multiplex PCR reads into MiXCR, producing one record per CDR3 protein. The data contain hundreds of thousands of distinct CDR3 sequences, roughly 15% of them singletons. Overall study results and limits: From stable hyperthyroidism, ophthalmopathy was separated by a 13 V-J model.

The specimen sequenced was blood. The chain is built from TRBV6-1 and TRBJ2-7; TRBD1 agrees at 9 bases. This clonotype originated in a woman aged 18-35 years with Graves' hyperthyroidism. The CDR3 nucleotides read TGTGCCAGCAGACCCGGGACAGGGCCCTACGAGCAGTACTTC. Translated: CASRPGTGPYEQYF.